This TCR beta chain was retrieved from a study of blood T cell repertoires in COVID-19. V was pared by 0 bases and J by 0 bases, with 2 bases of the junction left unmatched. Germline CDR1 reads LNHNV; CDR2 reads YYDKDF (reference sequence). This CDR3 has 16 residues. The protocol was immunoSEQ multiplex PCR, while the TCRdb copy is restricted to in-frame clones and leaves out a portion. The repertoire holds 150,000 to 200,000 clones, with 65% to 85% as singletons. The receptor was derived from a human donor with acute or convalescent COVID-19. The donor label of this sample is uncertain. Sequencing input: peripheral blood. The V and J genes are TRBV15 and TRBJ2-1; TRBD2 matches at 7 bases. For the CDR3, the DNA is TGTGCCACCAGCAGAGAGGGCGGGAGCTCCTACAATGAGCAGTTCTTC. This translates into CATSREGGSSYNEQFF.